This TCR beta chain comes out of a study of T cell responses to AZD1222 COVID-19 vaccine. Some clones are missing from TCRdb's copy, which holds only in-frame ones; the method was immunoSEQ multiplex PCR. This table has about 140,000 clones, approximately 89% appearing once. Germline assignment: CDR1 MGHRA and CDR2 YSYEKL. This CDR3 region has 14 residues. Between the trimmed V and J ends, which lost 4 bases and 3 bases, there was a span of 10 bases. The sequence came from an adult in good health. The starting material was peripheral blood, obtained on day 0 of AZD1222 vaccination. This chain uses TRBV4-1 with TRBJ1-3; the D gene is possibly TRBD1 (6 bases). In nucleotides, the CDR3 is TGCGCCAGCAGCCTTCAGGGGTATGGAAACACCATATATTTT. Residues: CASSLQGYGNTIYF.